The T cell receptor (beta chain) under discussion was sequenced for a study of T-cell reconstitution after alpha-beta-depleted transplantation in children. A TCRbeta library incorporating unique molecular identifiers was prepared. TCRdb used MiXCR to reprocess the PCR reads, holding one entry per CDR3 protein. This table holds hundreds of thousands of distinct CDR3 sequences, roughly 15% found once. Ten or more counts support this clonotype. Sequenced here: PBMCs from the stem cell graft donor, sampled from the stem cell graft. This TCR was sampled from a human donor who donated a stem cell graft to a child with acute myeloid leukemia.

The CDR3 sequence is CSAQRVGQGAANYGYTF. Here the CDR3 DNA reads TGCAGTGCTCAAAGAGTGGGACAGGGGGCAGCTAACTATGGCTACACCTTC. The V and J genes are TRBV20-1 and TRBJ1-2, with TRBD1 identical over 12 bases. V dropped 5 bases and J dropped 0; count of bases not matched to a gene: 10. The CDR3 consists of 17 residues. CDR1 and CDR2 from the germline V gene are DFQATT and SNEGSKA (reference sequence).